The 2 T cell receptor beta chains reported below all come from one sample, sequenced in a study of T cell responses to AZD1222 COVID-19 vaccine. Assay: immunoSEQ multiplex PCR; the TCRdb copy retains only in-frame clones and omits some. The sample has around 130,000 clones, around 89% seen once. The sequencing here drew on peripheral blood, taken 28 days after the second AZD1222 dose. All receptors come from an adult who received the AZD1222 COVID-19 vaccine.

The sample holds one count of this clone. The CDR3 region is CASGGGQVNQPQHF. The DNA of the CDR3 is TGTGCTAGTGGGGGCGGACAGGTCAATCAGCCCCAGCATTTT. The V call is TRBV12-5, the J call TRBJ1-5; 7 bases align to TRBD1. V shed 6 bases and J 3 bases; nucleotides not matched to a gene: 5. CDR3 length: 14 residues. CDR1 is LGHNT and CDR2 is FRNRAP in the germline V gene.

The chain joins TRBV19 to TRBJ1-1, with 7 bases matching TRBD1. Germline CDR1 reads LNHDA; CDR2 reads SQIVND (reference sequence). The CDR3 extends over 15 amino acids. V dropped 7 bases and J dropped 5; count of bases not matched to a gene: 13. As DNA, the CDR3 is TGTGCCAGTAAATGGCAGGGGGGGGAAAGGACTGAAGCTTTCTTT. This translates into CASKWQGGERTEAFF.